These 9 T cell receptor beta chains originate from one sample sequenced in a study of blood T cell repertoires in COVID-19. Data came from immunoSEQ multiplex PCR; TCRdb stores just in-frame clones and leaves some out. The sample comprises approximately 300,000 clones, roughly 91% of which are singletons, and 1.5% to 2% rests with the top ten. The material sequenced was peripheral blood. These receptors originate from a woman aged 30 to 39 with COVID-19, enrolled during active disease.

CDR3 DNA: TGTGCCAGCAGCTTCGGGGGTGGCCAGTACCAAGAGACCCAGTACTTC. This encodes CASSFGGGQYQETQYF. The chain recombines TRBV5-4 with TRBJ2-5; possible D gene TRBD2, 6 bases. Deletions cut 2 bases from V and 0 bases from J, with 14 bases between. Germline CDR1 and CDR2: SGHNT and YYREEE (reference sequence). The CDR3 length is 16 residues.

CDR3 loop: CASSLANRFYTF. The CDR3, as DNA: TGCGCCAGCAGCTTGGCCAACAGATTCTACACCTTC. This sequence joins TRBV5-1 and TRBJ1-2; D gene uncertain. The CDR3 runs 12 residues. V lost 0 bases to trimming and J lost 10 bases, with 10 bases between them. CDR1 and CDR2 (germline): SGHRS, YFSETQ.

The chain recombines TRBV5-8 with TRBJ1-5; D gene uncertain. This CDR3 region has 14 residues. CDR1 and CDR2 (germline): SGHTS, YDEGEE. V lost 4 bases and J 9 bases, leaving 17 bases between the germline ends. In DNA, the CDR3 is TGTGCCAGCAGCCCCGGGGTGGTGCTGGGGCCCCAGCATTTT. Residues: CASSPGVVLGPQHF.

The V and J genes are TRBV24-1 and TRBJ2-3, with 11 bases identical to TRBD2. The junction had 4 bases not matched to a gene; V was cut back by 3 bases and J by 3 bases. CDR3 size: 16 residues. Germline assignment: CDR1 KGHDR and CDR2 SFDVKD. As DNA, the CDR3 is TGTGCCACCAGTGATGATAGCGGGGGGGCGACAGATACGCAGTATTTT. It codes for CATSDDSGGATDTQYF.

The chain carries TRBV27 and TRBJ1-1, with D perhaps TRBD1 (6 bases). Germline-derived CDR1 and CDR2 are MNHEY and SMNVEV (reference sequence). Deletions cut 3 bases from V and 7 bases from J, with 12 bases between. This CDR3 comprises 13 residues. The CDR3 region is CASSLRQDREAFF. The CDR3 DNA follows: TGTGCCAGCAGTTTGAGACAGGACCGTGAAGCTTTCTTT.

This chain connects TRBV6-5 to TRBJ1-5; D unresolved. V was pared by 4 bases and J by 9 bases, with 16 bases between. The CDR3 runs to 14 residues. Germline-derived CDR1 and CDR2 are MNHEY and SVGAGI. The CDR3 region is CASSSGQTIRPQHF. CDR3 in DNA: TGTGCCAGCAGTTCTGGGCAGACTATCAGGCCCCAGCATTTT.

This clone showed up just once. Here the CDR3 reads CASTRDNQPQHF. DNA of the CDR3: TGTGCCAGCACCAGGGACAATCAGCCCCAGCATTTT. The chain uses TRBV12-3 or TRBV12-4 and TRBJ1-5, with TRBD1 as a possible D gene (5 bases). This CDR3 contains 12 residues. V gave up 7 bases and J gave up 3 bases, with 7 bases separating them.

The chain links TRBV5-4 to TRBJ2-6; D remains ambiguous. The germline V gene has CDR1 SGHNT and CDR2 YYREEE (reference sequence). Trimming stripped 4 bases from V and 0 bases from J, with 8 bases between. The CDR3 length is 15 residues. CDR3: CASSPAYSGANVLTF. The CDR3 nucleotides read TGTGCCAGCAGCCCCGCCTACTCTGGGGCCAACGTCCTGACTTTC. The complete variable domain, with remaining parts taken from reference TRBV5-4 and TRBJ2-6, reads ETGVTQSPTHLIKTRGQQVTLRCSSQSGHNTVSWYQQALGQGPQFIFQYYREEENGRGNFPPRFSGLQFPNYSSELNVNALELDDSALYLCASSPAYSGANVLTFGAGSRLTVL.

This sequence joins TRBV27 and TRBJ1-2; D perhaps matches TRBD1 (5 bases). V shed 6 bases and J shed 4 bases, with 24 bases lying between them. CDR1 and CDR2 (germline): MNHEY, SMNVEV (reference sequence). This CDR3 has 17 residues. The CDR3 here is CASSPGDFLIYFYGYTF. The CDR3 DNA reads as TGTGCCAGCAGCCCCGGGGACTTCCTCATCTATTTCTATGGCTACACCTTC.